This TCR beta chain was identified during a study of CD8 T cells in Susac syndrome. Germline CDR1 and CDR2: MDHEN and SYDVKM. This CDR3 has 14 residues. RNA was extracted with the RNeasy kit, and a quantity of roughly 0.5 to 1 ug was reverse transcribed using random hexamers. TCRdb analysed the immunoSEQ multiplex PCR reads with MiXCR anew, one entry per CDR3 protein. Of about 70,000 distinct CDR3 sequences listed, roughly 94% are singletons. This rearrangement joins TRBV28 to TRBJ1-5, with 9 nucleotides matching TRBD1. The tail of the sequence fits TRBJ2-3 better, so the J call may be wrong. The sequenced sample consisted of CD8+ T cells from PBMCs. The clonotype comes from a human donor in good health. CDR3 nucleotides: TGTGCCAGCAGAGACAGGGGGGGCGATCAGCCCCAGTATTTT. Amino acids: CASRDRGGDQPQYF.